This T cell receptor (beta chain) was observed in a study of early T cells in non-severe SARS-CoV-2 infection. CDR3 length: 13 residues. In germline, CDR1 is SSHAT, CDR2 FNYEAQ (reference sequence). With respect to this clonotype: This may arise from a read error, as a much more abundant clone is one base away.

TCRdb analysed the 5' RACE reads with MiXCR anew, one entry per CDR3 protein. The table records approximately 70,000 distinct CDR3 sequences, around 10% of them present only once. Sequencing used whole blood, obtained at baseline. The chain joins TRBV7-7 to TRBJ2-7; D gene unclear. This clonotype originated in an adult who was a healthcare worker with PCR-confirmed SARS-CoV-2 infection or an uninfected control (not recorded which). The donor label of this sample is uncertain. CDR3 sequence reads: CANSLGSTGEQYF. CDR3 DNA: TGTGCCAACAGCCTCGGGTCAACCGGCGAGCAGTACTTC.